The next 3 T cell receptor beta chains were all read from a single sample in a study of blood T cell repertoires in COVID-19. The table came from immunoSEQ multiplex PCR; TCRdb's copy has only in-frame clones and leaves some out. The sample includes about 320,000 clones, around 89% of them seen just once. The specimen sequenced was peripheral blood. These TCRs come from a woman under 40 with COVID-19, enrolled during active disease.

This chain uses TRBV7-3 with TRBJ2-6; D possibly corresponds to TRBD1 (6 bases). Germline V gene lookup returns CDR1 SGHTA and CDR2 FQGTGA. This CDR3 comprises 15 residues. Trimming removed 2 bases from V and 2 bases from J, with 7 bases in between. The CDR3 bases are TGTGCCAGCAGCTTAGCAGGGGCTGGGGCCAACGTCCTGACTTTC. It encodes CASSLAGAGANVLTF.

The rearrangement uses TRBV6-5 and TRBJ1-1, with TRBD1 matching over 9 bases. The CDR3 runs to 11 residues. Germline CDR1 reads MNHEY; CDR2 reads SVGAGI. Trimming at V came to 8 bases and at J to 5 bases, leaving 0 bases not matched to a gene. As DNA, the CDR3 is TGTGCCAGCGGACAGGGGACTGAAGCTTTCTTT. It specifies CASGQGTEAFF.

This sequence joins TRBV6-5 and TRBJ1-2; TRBD1 agrees at 7 bases. CDR1 MNHEY and CDR2 SVGAGI come from the germline V gene. The CDR3 has 13 residues. The V segment lost 6 bases and the J segment 2 bases; nucleotides outside the gene matches: 3. CDR3 protein: CASRATGNYGYTF. DNA of the CDR3: TGTGCCAGCAGGGCGACAGGGAACTATGGCTACACCTTC.